This passage covers 24 T cell receptor beta chains from one sample sequenced in a study of control samples from healthy donors and cancer patients. Sequencing was performed with immunoSEQ multiplex PCR; in TCRdb, only in-frame clones are kept and a portion is missing. The sample comprises about 92,000 clones, roughly four fifths of which are singletons, and roughly 9.8% rests with the top ten. Input material: blood. The receptor set was obtained from a woman in her sixties or seventies in good health.

The V and J genes are TRBV6-6 and TRBJ2-7; 8 positions agree with TRBD1. The germline CDR1 and CDR2 sequences are MNHNY and SVGAGI (reference sequence). V shed 1 base, J shed 4 bases, and the junction held 3 bases outside the gene matches. The CDR3 totals 14 residues. CDR3 bases: TGTGCCAGCAGTTACTACGGACAGGGATACGAGCAGTACTTC. Translated: CASSYYGQGYEQYF.

This clone turned up a few times. The chain uses TRBV6-2 or TRBV6-3 and TRBJ1-5, with D uncertain. The ends were cut back, 4 bases at V and 0 bases at J, with 13 bases in the middle. Germline CDR1 and CDR2: MNHEY and SVGEGT. This CDR3 has 16 amino acids. The DNA for the CDR3 is TGTGCCAGCAGTTCCCACTATTCTCTTAGCAATCAGCCCCAGCATTTT. It translates to CASSSHYSLSNQPQHF.

This rearrangement joins TRBV19 to TRBJ2-1; TRBD2 agrees at 13 bases. CDR1 LNHDA and CDR2 SQIVND come from the germline V gene (reference sequence). J lost 6 bases, V lost 6 bases, and 5 bases had no gene match. CDR3 size: 15 residues. Written as DNA, the CDR3 is TGTGCCAGTAGATCACTAGCGGGAGGGTTCAATGAGCAGTTCTTC. Translation: CASRSLAGGFNEQFF. Using reference TRBV19 and TRBJ2-1 for the parts outside the CDR3, the full variable domain is DGGITQSPKYLFRKEGQNVTLSCEQNLNHDAMYWYRQDPGQGLRLIYYSQIVNDFQKGDIAEGYSVSREKKESFPLTVTSAQKNPTAFYLCASRSLAGGFNEQFFGPGTRLTVL.

The CDR3 coding sequence is TGTGCCAGCAGCCCCCGGACAGGGATGAACACTGAAGCTTTCTTT. Translation gives CASSPRTGMNTEAFF. The chain links TRBV7-9 to TRBJ1-1; the match to TRBD1 covers 8 bases. Trimming cost V 5 bases and J 0 bases; bases outside gene matches: 5. Germline V gene sequence: CDR1 SEHNR, CDR2 FQNEAQ (reference sequence). The length of the CDR3 is 15 residues.

The chain employs TRBV6-2 or TRBV6-3 and TRBJ2-2; the D gene is possibly TRBD2 (5 bases). V was pared by 6 bases and J by 4 bases, with 15 bases between. The CDR3 runs to 15 residues. Per germline, CDR1 MNHEY and CDR2 SVGEGT. CDR3 bases: TGTGCCAGCAGCTGGCGGGCTCAGAGCACCGGGGAGCTGTTTTTT. As protein: CASSWRAQSTGELFF.

The CDR3 is CASSDTGANVLTF. The CDR3 DNA reads as TGTGCCAGCAGCGACACTGGGGCCAACGTCCTGACTTTC. This rearrangement joins TRBV12-3 or TRBV12-4 to TRBJ2-6, with D unresolved. V dropped 6 bases and J dropped 2 bases, with 5 bases sitting between them. The CDR3 consists of 13 residues.

The genes are TRBV6-6 and TRBJ2-1, with TRBD1 matching 7 bases. CDR3 length: 15 amino acids. With V trimmed by 4 bases and J by 3 bases, 6 bases remained unmatched. Germline values: CDR1 MNHNY, CDR2 SVGAGI (reference sequence). The CDR3 bases are TGTGCCAGCAGTTCCCCCCGGACAGGCTACAATGAGCAGTTCTTC. Its translation is CASSSPRTGYNEQFF.

V and J are TRBV13 and TRBJ2-7; no firm D call. Germline loops: CDR1 PRHDT, CDR2 FYEKMQ (reference sequence). V was cut by 0 bases and J by 6 bases, with 12 bases left in between. This CDR3 is built from 14 residues. CDR3 sequence reads: CASSLGAAPFEQYF. Here the CDR3 DNA reads TGTGCCAGCAGCTTAGGTGCGGCTCCTTTCGAGCAGTACTTC.

J is TRBJ1-3 and V is TRBV30; D unclear. CDR3 length: 15 residues. Germline V gives CDR1 GTSNPN, CDR2 SVGIG (reference sequence). V was cut by 0 bases and J by 0 bases, with 9 bases left in between. The CDR3 loop is CAWSVSTTSGNTIYF. Here the CDR3 DNA reads TGTGCCTGGAGTGTTTCTACCACCTCTGGAAACACCATATATTTT. The full variable domain, in which reference TRBV30 and TRBJ1-3 provide the parts outside the CDR3, is SQTIHQWPATLVQPVGSPLSLECTVEGTSNPNLYWYRQAAGRGLQLLFYSVGIGQISSEVPQNLSASRPQDRQFILSSKKLLLSDSGFYLCAWSVSTTSGNTIYFGEGSWLTVV.

V and J are TRBV5-5 and TRBJ1-2; a possible D gene is TRBD1 (5 bases). Trimming took 0 bases from V and 6 from J, leaving 15 bases between them. The germline CDR1 and CDR2 sequences are SGHKS and YYEKEE (reference sequence). CDR3 size: 15 residues. CDR3 in DNA: TGTGCCAGCAGCTTGGTTTACAGGCCCCAGAATGGCTACACCTTC. Protein: CASSLVYRPQNGYTF. The full variable domain, completed using reference TRBV5-5 and TRBJ1-2, is DAGVTQSPTHLIKTRGQQVTLRCSPISGHKSVSWYQQVLGQGPQFIFQYYEKEERGRGNFPDRFSARQFPNYSSELNVNALLLGDSALYLCASSLVYRPQNGYTFGSGTRLTVV.

The J gene is TRBJ2-1, the V gene TRBV19; D remains unclear. The V and J ends lost 6 bases and 7 bases respectively, with 13 bases between them. The CDR3 has 13 amino acids. Germline V gene lookup returns CDR1 LNHDA and CDR2 SQIVND (reference sequence). The CDR3: CASSQTVFNEQFF. CDR3 in DNA: TGTGCCAGTAGCCAGACCGTTTTTAATGAGCAGTTCTTC. The full variable domain, rest sourced from reference TRBV19 and TRBJ2-1, is DGGITQSPKYLFRKEGQNVTLSCEQNLNHDAMYWYRQDPGQGLRLIYYSQIVNDFQKGDIAEGYSVSREKKESFPLTVTSAQKNPTAFYLCASSQTVFNEQFFGPGTRLTVL.

V is TRBV28 and J is TRBJ2-5; 7 bases match TRBD1. With 5 bases clipped from V and 4 bases from J, the junction kept 10 bases outside the gene matches. Germline CDR1 MDHEN, CDR2 SYDVKM. The CDR3 spans 15 residues. The chain's CDR3 is CASSQEDRVRETQYF. CDR3 nucleotides: TGTGCCAGCAGTCAAGAAGACAGGGTTCGAGAGACCCAGTACTTC.

The rearrangement joins TRBV4-1 to TRBJ2-7; D is unclear. Trimming took 1 base from V and 7 from J, leaving 14 bases between them. The CDR3 has 14 amino acids. The germline V gene has CDR1 MGHRA and CDR2 YSYEKL. The CDR3 coding sequence is TGCGCCAGCAGCCAAGTGGCGTGGGCACAGGAGCAGTACTTC. Translated, it gives CASSQVAWAQEQYF.

This clone has a handful of counts. The chain uses TRBV2 and TRBJ1-3, with D uncertain. The CDR3 has 13 amino acids. Trimming removed 5 bases from V and 0 bases from J, with 5 bases in between. Germline CDR1 and CDR2: SNHLY and FYNNEI. CDR3 DNA: TGTGCCAGCAGTTATACCTCTGGAAACACCATATATTTT. Translated, it gives CASSYTSGNTIYF.

CDR3 in DNA: TGTGCCAGCAGTGAATCGGGACAGGGGGAGCCCCAGCATTTT. Amino acids: CASSESGQGEPQHF. The chain has TRBV2 and TRBJ1-5, with 11 bases matching TRBD1. The CDR3 runs to 14 residues. CDR1 and CDR2 from the germline V gene are SNHLY and FYNNEI. V was clipped by 2 bases and J by 8 bases; unmatched bases: 2.

V usage is TRBV6-5 and J usage is TRBJ2-6; a weak D match, TRBD2 (5 bases). Deletions cut 2 bases from V and 1 base from J, with 6 bases between. This CDR3 comprises 15 residues. The germline gives CDR1 MNHEY, CDR2 SVGAGI. CDR3 sequence reads: CASSYRESGANVLTF. Here the CDR3 DNA reads TGTGCCAGCAGTTACAGGGAGTCTGGGGCCAACGTCCTGACTTTC.

The rearrangement uses TRBV7-2 and TRBJ1-1; the D is unclear. Germline values: CDR1 SGHTA, CDR2 FQGNSA. The CDR3 runs 13 residues. Trimming cost V 1 base and J 4 bases, with 7 bases left between them. The CDR3 DNA reads TGTGCCAGCAGCTTAGGAGGGATCACTGAAGCTTTCTTT. The encoded protein is CASSLGGITEAFF.

This rearrangement joins TRBV7-8 to TRBJ1-1, with unresolved D. Germline lookup yields CDR1 SGHVS and CDR2 FQNEAQ. The CDR3 is 14 residues long. The V end lost 2 bases, the J end lost 10 bases, and 17 bases lay between the germline ends. CDR3 loop: CASSLTSLRSPAFF. CDR3 sequence (DNA): TGTGCCAGCAGCTTAACGTCGCTGAGATCGCCAGCTTTCTTT. The entire variable domain, with the rest obtained from reference TRBV7-8 and TRBJ1-1, is as follows: GAGVSQSPRYKVAKRGQDVALRCDPISGHVSLFWYQQALGQGPEFLTYFQNEAQLDKSGLPSDRFFAERPEGSVSTLKIQRTQQEDSAVYLCASSLTSLRSPAFFGQGTRLTVV.

The V call is TRBV4-1, the J call TRBJ2-7; D is unresolved. The germline CDR1 and CDR2 sequences are MGHRA and YSYEKL. The CDR3 is made up of 18 amino acids. V dropped 1 base and J dropped 4 bases, with 23 bases sitting between them. The CDR3 DNA sequence: TGCGCCAGCAGCCAAGTAAGTACTTTGGTTCGACTGAATTACGAGCAGTACTTC. It is translated as CASSQVSTLVRLNYEQYF.

This clone was observed a handful of times. The chain uses TRBV5-1 and TRBJ2-2; unclear D gene. The germline V gene has CDR1 SGHRS and CDR2 YFSETQ. V lost 1 base, J lost 4 bases, and 11 bases lay in between. This CDR3 has 15 residues. CDR3 sequence (DNA): TGCGCCAGCAGCTTGAAACAATTAGGCACCGGGGAGCTGTTTTTT. Translation: CASSLKQLGTGELFF.

The chain links TRBV6-5 to TRBJ1-1; the match to TRBD1 covers 7 bases. V shed 0 bases, J shed 6 bases, and the junction held 7 bases outside the gene matches. The CDR3 sequence is 15 residues long. In germline, CDR1 is MNHEY, CDR2 SVGAGI. The CDR3 DNA sequence: TGTGCCAGCAGTTACTCGGGCAGGGGGGGGCCTGAAGCTTTCTTT. Translating gives CASSYSGRGGPEAFF.

This clone has just a few counts. At the DNA level, this CDR3 is encoded by other sequences in the same sample as well. This chain joins TRBV18 and TRBJ1-1; maybe TRBD1 (6 bases). CDR3 length: 14 residues. Trimming cost V 5 bases and J 0 bases, with 10 bases left between them. CDR1 is KGHSH, CDR2 LQKENI, per germline. This chain's CDR3 is CASSLGQLNTEAFF. CDR3 nucleotide sequence: TGTGCCAGCTCATTGGGACAACTGAACACTGAAGCTTTCTTT.

The rearrangement joins TRBV11-3 to TRBJ2-5, with D possibly being TRBD1 (6 bases). V lost 6 bases to trimming and J lost 4 bases, with 12 bases between them. This CDR3 comprises 13 residues. CDR1 and CDR2 (germline): SGHNT, YENEEA. CDR3 coding DNA: TGTGCCAGCAGTACAGGGATTCGAGAGACCCAGTACTTC. It encodes CASSTGIRETQYF.

V is TRBV2 and J is TRBJ2-1; TRBD1 aligns across 7 bases. The V and J ends lost 6 bases and 0 bases, in that order; junction bases with no gene match: 5. Germline CDR1 and CDR2: SNHLY and FYNNEI. This CDR3 has 15 amino acids. CDR3 coding DNA: TGTGCCAGCAGCTTACAGGGGAGCTCCTACAATGAGCAGTTCTTC. Amino acid sequence: CASSLQGSSYNEQFF.